This TCR beta chain was captured by sequencing in a study of blood T cell repertoires in COVID-19. Overall study context: T cells, B-cell-depleted T cells, or PBMCs supplied cDNA or gDNA.

V lost 3 bases to trimming and J lost 7 bases, with 15 bases between them. There are 15 residues in the CDR3. Germline V gene lookup returns CDR1 MNHNS and CDR2 SASEGT. Data came from immunoSEQ multiplex PCR; TCRdb stores just in-frame clones and leaves some out. The sample contains about 320,000 clones, around 86% of which appear only once. Sequenced input: PBMCs or T cells enriched from blood (not recorded which). The chain carries TRBV6-1 and TRBJ1-4; TRBD1 is a possible D gene (5 bases). This sequence was found in a man in his fifties or sixties who had recovered from COVID-19. CDR3 amino acids: CASSDNLGGFEKLFF. CDR3 coding DNA: TGTGCCAGCAGTGACAATTTGGGGGGGTTTGAAAAACTGTTTTTT.